The rows below give T cell receptor beta chains drawn from one sample of a study of CD8 T cells in ankylosing spondylitis. One entry per CDR3 protein, called by TCRdb with MiXCR from the 5' RACE reads. The sample holds roughly 150,000 distinct CDR3 sequences; roughly 6.6% are singletons and the top ten take under 15%. The sequenced material came from blood, either unsorted or a sorted T cell fraction (not recorded which). The source is a female donor with ankylosing spondylitis or in good health (not recorded which). Both conserved end residues are part of each CDR3. D genes are given only for firm matches. Part of the rows lack a size; the others show once, few, many or a class for expanded clones.

cdr3_nt,cdr3_aa,j_call,clone_size,v_call,d_call
TGCACCAGCAGCTTGGTAGGGACTGAAGCTTTCTTT,CTSSLVGTEAFF,TRBJ1-1,.,TRBV5-1,.
TGCGCCAGCAGCCTCCGCCGGTCGGGGCCTGACGGCTACACCTTC,CASSLRRSGPDGYTF,TRBJ1-2,many,TRBV4-1,.
TGTGCCAGCAGCTTAGCGCAGAGCACAGATACGCAGTATTTT,CASSLAQSTDTQYF,TRBJ2-3,many,TRBV7-9,.
TGCAGCGCTATGGACACTAAAAGCTCCTACGAGCAGTACTTC,CSAMDTKSSYEQYF,TRBJ2-7,many,TRBV29-1,.
TGTGCCAGCAGCCGTGGGACTGCAGATACGCAGTATTTT,CASSRGTADTQYF,TRBJ2-3,many,TRBV12-3/TRBV12-4,.
TGTGCCAGCAGCCCTCGGACAGCTCTTCCTGAAGCTTTCTTT,CASSPRTALPEAFF,TRBJ1-1,many,TRBV9,.
TGTGCCAGCAGTGATCCGGGCGGTAGTGGAAAACTGTTTTTT,CASSDPGGSGKLFF,TRBJ1-4,.,TRBV25-1,.
TGTGCCAGCAGCCCCAGAGGGGGCTCGGCTGAAGCTTTCTTT,CASSPRGGSAEAFF,TRBJ1-1,many,TRBV14,TRBD1
TGTGCCAGCAGTCCCCGGGACGGTAATCAGCCCCAGCATTTT,CASSPRDGNQPQHF,TRBJ1-5,many,TRBV6-1,.
TGTGCCAGCTCACCGGACAGGGCTCAAGAGACCCAGTACTTC,CASSPDRAQETQYF,TRBJ2-5,.,TRBV18,TRBD1
TGTGCCAGCAGCCAAGTGGAGCGGGGGAGCACAGATACGCAGTATTTT,CASSQVERGSTDTQYF,TRBJ2-3,few,TRBV4-2,TRBD2
TGCTTTGCTAGAGAAGGGACAGGGGGTCACTACGAGCAGTACTTC,CFAREGTGGHYEQYF,TRBJ2-7,.,TRBV20-1,TRBD1
TGTGCCAGCAGCTTAGGCTACAGCACAGATACGCAGTATTTT,CASSLGYSTDTQYF,TRBJ2-3,many,TRBV11-2,.
TGCAGTGCTAGAGCCCCGGCGGGCACTGAAGCTTTCTTT,CSARAPAGTEAFF,TRBJ1-1,many,TRBV20-1,.
TGTGCCAGCAGTCTTCATTACGGGTACGAGCAGTACTTC,CASSLHYGYEQYF,TRBJ2-7,many,TRBV6-1,.
TGTGCCAGCAGTGACCTGGGACAGGGGAACACTGAAGCTTTCTTT,CASSDLGQGNTEAFF,TRBJ1-1,many,TRBV25-1,TRBD1
TGTGCCAGCAGCCAAGAACAGGGGCCAGGGAATCAGCCCCAGCATTTT,CASSQEQGPGNQPQHF,TRBJ1-5,many,TRBV4-2,TRBD1
TGTGCCAGCAGTCGGACAGCGAACACTGAAGCTTTCTTT,CASSRTANTEAFF,TRBJ1-1,many,TRBV6-2/TRBV6-3,.
TGTGCCAGCACCCCCGGTACCTCCTACGAGCAGTACTTC,CASTPGTSYEQYF,TRBJ2-7,many,TRBV6-6,.
TGTGCCAGCAGCTTCGGGACAGGGTCCTATGGCTACACCTTC,CASSFGTGSYGYTF,TRBJ1-2,many,TRBV5-6,TRBD1
TGCGCCAGCAGCTTCAGATTCGGGGGCGAAGAGACCCAGTACTTC,CASSFRFGGEETQYF,TRBJ2-5,many,TRBV5-1,.
TGTGCCACCAGTGACCTAGCGGGGGACACAGATACGCAGTATTTT,CATSDLAGDTDTQYF,TRBJ2-3,.,TRBV24-1,TRBD2
TGTGCCAGCAGTTATGGGGTCAATACCTACGAGCAGTACTTC,CASSYGVNTYEQYF,TRBJ2-7,many,TRBV6-5,.
TGTGCCAGCAGCCTGGTCCCACAGGCCGAGCAGTACTTC,CASSLVPQAEQYF,TRBJ2-7,many,TRBV7-2,.
TGTGCCAGCAGTTACTCGGGCAGAACGAGCACTGAAGCTTTCTTT,CASSYSGRTSTEAFF,TRBJ1-1,many,TRBV6-5,.
TGTGCCAGCAGTGAAGCAGTCGACGGAGATAATTCACCCCTCCACTTT,CASSEAVDGDNSPLHF,TRBJ1-6,many,TRBV6-1,.
TGTGCCAGCAGTTACCCACCTTACCGGACAGGGCCTGAAGCTTTCTTT,CASSYPPYRTGPEAFF,TRBJ1-1,.,TRBV6-2/TRBV6-3,TRBD1
TGCGCCAGCAGCCAAGTTGACGGGAGCTCCTACGAGCAGTACTTC,CASSQVDGSSYEQYF,TRBJ2-7,many,TRBV4-1,.
TGCAGTGCCCCTCGGGGGAACAATGAGCAGTTCTTC,CSAPRGNNEQFF,TRBJ2-1,many,TRBV20-1,.
TGCGCCAGCAGCTTGGGGTCGGGAAACTATGGCTACACCTTC,CASSLGSGNYGYTF,TRBJ1-2,many,TRBV5-1,.
TGTGCCAGCAGCGTAAGGCTAGCGGGGACCAATGAGCAGTTCTTC,CASSVRLAGTNEQFF,TRBJ2-1,many,TRBV9,TRBD2
TGCGCCAGCAGCTTGGGAGGGGGGCGCCCCTCTGGAAACACCATATATTTT,CASSLGGGRPSGNTIYF,TRBJ1-3,many,TRBV5-1,.
TGCAGTGCGAAGATTCTTGGGGGCAGTACTGAAGCTTTCTTT,CSAKILGGSTEAFF,TRBJ1-1,many,TRBV20-1,.
TGTGCCAGCGGCCGGGTGTTGGGCGCGTTTGGCCAGCCCCAGCATTTT,CASGRVLGAFGQPQHF,TRBJ1-5,many,TRBV27,.
TGTGCCACCAGTGACTCAGGGAGCGGAAGCCTCTACGAGCAGTACTTC,CATSDSGSGSLYEQYF,TRBJ2-7,few,TRBV24-1,.
TGTGCCAGCAGTGCTGGGACAAATTCACCCCTCCACTTT,CASSAGTNSPLHF,TRBJ1-6,many,TRBV25-1,.
TGTGCCTGGAGTGGAGGGACAGATCCCCCCTACGAGCAGTACTTC,CAWSGGTDPPYEQYF,TRBJ2-7,.,TRBV30,TRBD1
TGTGCCAGCAGCCTTGAGTCGGAGTCCAATGAGCAGTTCTTC,CASSLESESNEQFF,TRBJ2-1,many,TRBV27,.
TGCAGTGCCCCACTCTTAGGGCCTAATGAAAAACTGTTTTTT,CSAPLLGPNEKLFF,TRBJ1-4,.,TRBV20-1,.
TGTGCCAGCAGCTTAGCCCAGGGTTACGATACGCAGTATTTT,CASSLAQGYDTQYF,TRBJ2-3,many,TRBV7-8,.
TGTGCCAGCAGCTTAACTAGCGGGGGGCATGGAGAGACCCAGTACTTC,CASSLTSGGHGETQYF,TRBJ2-5,once,TRBV7-6,TRBD2
TGTGCCATCAGTTCGAATCAGGGGAACACTGAAGCTTTCTTT,CAISSNQGNTEAFF,TRBJ1-1,many,TRBV10-3,.